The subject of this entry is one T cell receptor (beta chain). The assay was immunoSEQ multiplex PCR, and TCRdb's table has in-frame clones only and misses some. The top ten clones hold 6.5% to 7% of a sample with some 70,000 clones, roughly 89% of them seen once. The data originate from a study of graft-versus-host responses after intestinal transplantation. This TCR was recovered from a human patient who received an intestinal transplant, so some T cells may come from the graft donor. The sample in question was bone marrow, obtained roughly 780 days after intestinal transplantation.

CDR3 sequence (DNA): TGTGCCAGCTCATCCGGACAGGGCTATCAAGAGACCCAGTACTTC. This sequence encodes CASSSGQGYQETQYF. The rearrangement joins TRBV18 to TRBJ2-5; 8 bases align to TRBD1. The CDR3 runs to 15 residues. V lost 5 bases and J lost 2; bases outside the gene matches: 7. Germline V gene data show CDR1 as KGHSH and CDR2 as LQKENI.